Listed here are 13 T cell receptor beta chains from one sample, sequenced in a study of chemoradiotherapy in HPV16-positive cancers. Profiled with immunoSEQ multiplex PCR; TCRdb holds only in-frame clones, not every one. The sample has about 8,600 clones, less than 80% seen once. The specimen was obtained from a patient who underwent chemoradiotherapy. These receptors came from a human donor with HPV-associated anogenital cancer.

The chain couples TRBV28 to TRBJ2-3; D ambiguous. Germline assignment: CDR1 MDHEN and CDR2 SYDVKM. With 3 bases removed from V and 1 base from J, the gap between germline ends came to 8 bases. CDR3 length: 14 amino acids. The CDR3 DNA sequence: TGTGCCAGCAGTTTCGTGGCGGGCACAGATACGCAGTATTTT. It encodes CASSFVAGTDTQYF.

The chain recombines TRBV11-2 with TRBJ2-3; tentatively, D is TRBD2 (6 bases). The CDR3 contains 15 residues. Trimming removed 4 bases from V and 8 bases from J, with 19 bases in between. Germline CDR1 reads SGHAT; CDR2 reads FQNNGV. Here the CDR3 DNA reads TGTGCCAGCAGCTCGTCGTTGACCGCGGAGGGTACGCAGTATTTT. It yields the protein CASSSSLTAEGTQYF.

This chain connects TRBV13 to TRBJ1-1; TRBD1 might be the D (6 bases). This CDR3 contains 14 residues. The germline V gene encodes CDR1 PRHDT and CDR2 FYEKMQ (reference sequence). Trimming cost V 7 bases and J 5 bases, with 17 bases left between them. CDR3 nucleotides: TGTGCCAGCACTATCTGGGGGGGCGCAACTGAAGCTTTCTTT. Amino acid sequence: CASTIWGGATEAFF.

The rearrangement uses TRBV7-9 and TRBJ1-2; D is unresolved. The germline gives CDR1 SEHNR, CDR2 FQNEAQ (reference sequence). The CDR3 totals 13 residues. Trimming took off 2 bases at V and 6 bases at J, with 10 bases between the two ends. The CDR3 loop reads CASSLRADDGYTF. DNA for the CDR3: TGTGCCAGCAGCTTACGCGCGGACGATGGCTACACCTTC.

This clone occurred once. V is TRBV2 and J is TRBJ2-2; tentatively, D is TRBD2 (5 bases). Trimming pared 7 bases from V and 6 bases from J, leaving 18 bases between. The length of the CDR3 is 15 residues. The germline V gene encodes CDR1 SNHLY and CDR2 FYNNEI. DNA of the CDR3: TGTGCCAGCAAGGACGGGCGGGTTTTGCCCGGGGAGCTGTTTTTT. The encoded protein is CASKDGRVLPGELFF.

This clone was seen more than once but under ten times. The chain carries TRBV29-1 and TRBJ2-7; 10 bases fit TRBD2. This CDR3 is built from 14 residues. Germline CDR1 is SQVTM and CDR2 is ANQGSEA. The ends lost 3 bases at V and 3 bases at J; junction bases unmatched: 5. DNA for the CDR3: TGCAGCGTTGAGTGGGAGCGGGAGGGCTACGAGCAGTACTTC. Residues: CSVEWEREGYEQYF.

Only one count was recorded for this clone. CDR3 nucleotides: TGTGCCAGCAGCTTAGGGACTAGTGCAGATACGCAGTATTTT. Translating gives CASSLGTSADTQYF. V gene TRBV11-2 combines with J gene TRBJ2-3, with 7 bases lining up with TRBD2. The CDR3 runs to 14 residues. Per the germline V gene, CDR1 is SGHAT and CDR2 is FQNNGV. V dropped 1 base and J dropped 4; count of bases not matched to a gene: 2.

V and J are TRBV7-3 and TRBJ2-2; D remains unclear. Germline assignment: CDR1 SGHTA and CDR2 FQGTGA. V lost 3 bases and J lost 4, with 0 bases in between. CDR3 size: 11 residues. CDR3 DNA: TGTGCCAGCAGCTTCACCGGGGAGCTGTTTTTT. It specifies CASSFTGELFF. The entire variable domain, with the rest obtained from reference TRBV7-3 and TRBJ2-2, is as follows: GAGVSQTPSNKVTEKGKYVELRCDPISGHTALYWYRQSLGQGPEFLIYFQGTGAADDSGLPNDRFFAVRPEGSVSTLKIQRTERGDSAVYLCASSFTGELFFGEGSRLTVL.

In this sample, this clone turned up once. V usage is TRBV11-2 and J usage is TRBJ2-3; 9 nucleotides agree with TRBD2. The J segment lost 5 bases and the V segment lost 2 bases, leaving 5 bases of the junction unmatched. Germline V CDR1 and CDR2: SGHAT, FQNNGV. The CDR3 consists of 15 residues. Here the CDR3 DNA reads TGTGCCAGCAGCTTAATAGCGGGAGATGTAGATACGCAGTATTTT. It codes for CASSLIAGDVDTQYF.

In DNA form, the CDR3 reads TGCGCCAGCTGCAGGGTTAGAAATGAAAAACTGTTTTTT. As protein: CASCRVRNEKLFF. This sequence joins TRBV5-1 and TRBJ1-4; D possibly corresponds to TRBD1 (5 bases). CDR1 is SGHRS, CDR2 YFSETQ, per germline. V was clipped by 7 bases and J by 5 bases, with 12 bases between them. This CDR3 contains 13 residues.

The rearrangement links TRBV27 to TRBJ2-7, with 7 bases that match TRBD2. CDR1 is MNHEY and CDR2 is SMNVEV in the germline V gene (reference sequence). The CDR3 is 12 residues long. Unmatched junction bases numbered 5, after V lost 6 bases and J lost 6 bases. The CDR3 loop is CASRFGGGEQYF. The CDR3 nucleotides are TGTGCCAGCAGATTTGGGGGGGGCGAGCAGTACTTC.

As DNA, the CDR3 is TGTGCCAGCAGTATTACAGAGGGGCGTGTTGGTGAAGCTTTCTTT. It is translated as CASSITEGRVGEAFF. The rearrangement uses TRBV6-4 and TRBJ1-1; D perhaps matches TRBD1 (5 bases). Germline V lookup: CDR1 MRHNA, CDR2 SNTAGT. Trimming removed 5 bases from V and 7 bases from J, with 20 bases in between. The CDR3 is 15 residues long.

The genes are TRBV9 and TRBJ2-1; 13 bases agree with TRBD2. CDR1 and CDR2 (germline): SGDLS, YYNGEE. The CDR3 extends over 17 amino acids. J was trimmed by 4 bases and V by 0 bases; bases with no gene match: 4. The CDR3, as DNA: TGTGCCAGCAGCGTAGAAATGACTAGCGGGGGGTACAATGAGCAGTTCTTC. It translates to CASSVEMTSGGYNEQFF.